One sample yielded the 20 T cell receptor beta chains listed below, sequenced in a study of T cells in Graves' hyperthyroidism and ophthalmopathy. There were TCR beta CDR3 regions amplified from RNA transcripts. Researchers ran a first-round RT-PCR on the TCR CDR3 using the HTBI primer set. In TCRdb, the multiplex PCR reads were re-called with MiXCR into one record per CDR3 protein. The data hold nearly 750,000 distinct CDR3 sequences, with just over 35% observed a single time. The sequenced material came from blood. The source is a woman aged 40 to 55 with Graves' hyperthyroidism.

In its sample, this clonotype was seen a few times. The V and J genes are TRBV5-6 and TRBJ2-7, with D possibly TRBD2 on 5 matching bases. V lost 4 bases and J lost 3, with 11 bases in between. The CDR3 totals 13 residues. Per germline, CDR1 SGHDT and CDR2 YYEEEE. For the CDR3, the DNA is TGTGCCAGCAGCCCCCCCGAGGGCTACGAGCAGTACTTC. It is translated as CASSPPEGYEQYF.

V and J are TRBV29-1 and TRBJ1-1; possibly TRBD1 for D (5 bases). Germline CDR1 reads SQVTM; CDR2 reads ANQGSEA. Trimming removed 6 bases at V and 3 bases at J, with 20 bases between. The length of the CDR3 is 15 residues. In nucleotides, the CDR3 is TGCAGCGTCTGCGATTTGGGGCGTGGGGACACTGAAGCTTTCTTT. Its translation: CSVCDLGRGDTEAFF.

This clonotype turned up a few times. This clone may be a read error of a much larger clone one base away. The chain has TRBV10-3 and TRBJ1-6; the D gene is possibly TRBD1 (5 bases). Deletions cut 6 bases from V and 6 bases from J, with 9 bases between. The V gene's germline CDR1 is ENHRY and CDR2 SYGVKD. There are 13 residues in the CDR3. The CDR3: CAIRRGGNSPLHF. CDR3 DNA sequence: TGTGCCATCAGGCGGGGGGGTAATTCACCCCTCCACTTT.

Regarding this clonotype: A much larger clone sits a single nucleotide away, making a read error possible. The rearrangement links TRBV9 to TRBJ1-6; perhaps TRBD1 as D (6 bases). The germline CDR1 and CDR2 sequences are SGDLS and YYNGEE. This CDR3 is 14 amino acids long. CDR3 sequence reads: CASNVGGLNSPLHF. The DNA of the CDR3 is TGTGCCAGCAACGTAGGGGGGCTTAATTCACCCCTCCACTTT.

This clonotype was observed at least ten times. This chain links TRBV2 with TRBJ1-2; no definite D call. V was pared by 7 bases and J by 4 bases, with 16 bases between. In germline, CDR1 is SNHLY, CDR2 FYNNEI. The CDR3 has 14 residues. CDR3 DNA sequence: TGTGCCAGCACCCTTGGGTCTGGAAGCTATGGCTACACCTTC. It translates to CASTLGSGSYGYTF.

The count of this clonotype is one. The chain is built from TRBV12-5 and TRBJ2-7; TRBD2 might be the D (7 bases). The ends were cut back, 2 bases at V and 6 bases at J, with 20 bases in the middle. The CDR3 runs to 16 residues. Germline V gene lookup returns CDR1 LGHNT and CDR2 FRNRAP. CDR3 nucleotide sequence: TGTGCTAGTGGTTTGCTGGTCCGTGGCGGGGGCGGCGAGCAGTACTTC. Translating it yields CASGLLVRGGGGEQYF. Filled out from reference TRBV12-5 and TRBJ2-7, the complete variable domain reads DARVTQTPRHKVTEMGQEVTMRCQPILGHNTVFWYRQTMMQGLELLAYFRNRAPLDDSGMPKDRFSAEMPDATLATLKIQPSEPRDSAVYFCASGLLVRGGGGEQYFGPGTRLTVT.

Remarks on this clonotype: A much larger clone is a single base away; this may be a read error. As the CDR3 is not closed by the conserved phenylalanine or tryptophan, this likely results from a read error. The chain links TRBV29-1 to TRBJ1-2, with D perhaps TRBD1 (5 bases). CDR1 is SQVTM, CDR2 ANQGSEA, per germline. CDR3 length equals 13 residues. The CDR3 region is CSARDTGGWGYTL. The CDR3 DNA follows: TGCAGTGCTAGAGATACAGGTGGATGGGGCTACACCCTC.

This clonotype was detected many times. This chain uses TRBV10-3 with TRBJ2-2; 8 positions agree with TRBD1. This CDR3 is built from 17 residues. The V and J ends lost 0 bases and 1 base, in that order; junction bases with no gene match: 4. Germline CDR1 ENHRY, CDR2 SYGVKD. The DNA for the CDR3 is TGTGCCATCAGTGAGTCAGCCGGGACAGGGAACACCGGGGAGCTGTTTTTT. The encoded protein is CAISESAGTGNTGELFF.

This clonotype was picked up a small number of times. The chain uses TRBV19 and TRBJ1-6; possible D gene TRBD1, 5 bases. V was shortened by 7 bases and J by 9 bases, with 19 bases between the two germline ends. The V gene's germline CDR1 is LNHDA and CDR2 SQIVND (reference sequence). The CDR3 totals 15 residues. The CDR3 spells CASNIPGAEVSPLHF. The CDR3 DNA follows: TGTGCCAGTAACATACCTGGGGCAGAGGTTTCACCCCTCCACTTT.

This clonotype appeared many times. The chain uses TRBV15 and TRBJ2-7, with 7 bases aligning to TRBD2. J lost 5 bases, V lost 1 base, and 8 bases had no gene match. The CDR3 runs 15 residues. From germline, CDR1 is LNHNV and CDR2 YYDKDF (reference sequence). As DNA, the CDR3 is TGTGCCACCAGCAGAGTGCGGGAGAATCGCGACGAGCAGTACTTC. This sequence encodes CATSRVRENRDEQYF.

This clonotype was recorded a few times. This chain uses TRBV28 with TRBJ1-2; 12 nucleotides line up with TRBD1. Germline V gives CDR1 MDHEN, CDR2 SYDVKM. The trim removed 3 bases at V and 4 bases at J, leaving 9 bases unmatched. The CDR3 contains 17 residues. The CDR3 protein is CASSFSGTGGEVYGYTF. CDR3 nucleotide sequence: TGTGCCAGCAGTTTCTCCGGGACAGGGGGCGAGGTCTATGGCTACACCTTC.

This clonotype appeared many times. In DNA form, the CDR3 reads TGTGCCAGCAGCCCCTGGACTAGCGGACGCCGACTTACCTACGAGCAGTACTTC. This gives the protein CASSPWTSGRRLTYEQYF. The chain has TRBV7-8 and TRBJ2-7; the match to TRBD2 covers 10 bases. CDR1 and CDR2 (germline): SGHVS, FQNEAQ. V lost 5 bases, J lost 2 bases, and 15 bases stayed unmatched. This CDR3 region has 18 residues.

This sequence joins TRBV11-3 and TRBJ2-6, with D tentatively TRBD1 (5 bases). The V gene lost 5 bases and the J gene lost 0 bases, with 20 bases spanning the gap. The CDR3 covers 19 residues. Germline-derived CDR1 and CDR2 are SGHNT and YENEEA. The CDR3 protein is CASSQELGPLGSGANVLTF. In DNA, the CDR3 is TGTGCCAGCAGCCAGGAATTGGGGCCCCTGGGCTCTGGGGCCAACGTCCTGACTTTC.

The CDR3 reads CASSPPGKNTEAFF. In DNA form, the CDR3 reads TGCGCCAGCAGCCCCCCCGGGAAGAACACTGAAGCTTTCTTT. This chain joins TRBV4-3 and TRBJ1-1; no reliable D call. V was clipped by 4 bases and J by 1 base, with 10 bases between them. CDR1 LGHNA and CDR2 YSLEER come from the germline V gene. The CDR3 totals 14 residues.

The chain carries TRBV25-1 and TRBJ2-7; TRBD1 is a possible D gene (6 bases). Germline CDR1 and CDR2: MGHDK and SYGVNS. Trimming took off 5 bases at V and 6 bases at J, with 14 bases between the two ends. The CDR3 is 13 amino acids. The CDR3 protein is CASSIQGFREQYF. DNA of the CDR3: TGTGCCAGCAGTATACAGGGATTCCGCGAGCAGTACTTC.

Remarks on this clonotype: Being one base from a much bigger clone, this may be a read error. V is TRBV7-8 and J is TRBJ1-1; the D is unclear. Looked up from germline, CDR1 is SGHVS and CDR2 is FQNEAQ. The CDR3 totals 15 residues. This CDR3 is CASSLWLQRGGEASF. CDR3 in DNA: TGTGCCAGCAGCTTATGGCTACAGCGAGGAGGTGAAGCTTCCTTT.

This clonotype was recorded many times. CDR3 bases: TGTGCCACCAGTGATCAAAAAACGGGACAGGGGATCACCGAGCAGTACTTC. It codes for CATSDQKTGQGITEQYF. The chain carries TRBV24-1 and TRBJ2-7; 10 nucleotides match TRBD1. This CDR3 is 17 amino acids long. Germline CDR1 and CDR2: KGHDR and SFDVKD. V dropped 3 bases and J dropped 6; count of bases not matched to a gene: 13.

This clonotype was seen only a few times. The chain employs TRBV6-5 and TRBJ1-2, with D tentatively TRBD1 (6 bases). Per germline, CDR1 MNHEY and CDR2 SVGAGI. The CDR3 loop spans 14 amino acids. V was pared by 5 bases and J by 7 bases, with 17 bases between. The CDR3 DNA follows: TGTGCCAGCAGTCCTTTTCCCCACAGGGCTGGCTACACCTTC. Residues: CASSPFPHRAGYTF.

The chain uses TRBV19 and TRBJ1-5; D ambiguous. V was trimmed by 3 bases and J by 0 bases, leaving 21 bases between them. CDR3 length equals 19 residues. Germline V gene lookup returns CDR1 LNHDA and CDR2 SQIVND (reference sequence). CDR3 coding DNA: TGTGCCAGTAGTATTGGCTACAAGGCTGAATGGTATAGCAATCAGCCCCAGCATTTT. This encodes CASSIGYKAEWYSNQPQHF.

This clonotype occurred a few times. The chain links TRBV7-2 to TRBJ2-7; 7 bases line up with TRBD1. CDR1 and CDR2 from the germline V gene are SGHTA and FQGNSA. The CDR3 length is 15 residues. The V and J ends lost 6 bases and 3 bases, in that order; junction bases with no gene match: 11. The CDR3 sequence is CASSYTRTGHYEQYF. CDR3 in DNA: TGTGCCAGCAGTTACACCAGGACAGGACACTACGAGCAGTACTTC.